The 2 T cell receptor beta chains reported below all come from one sample, sequenced in a study of human T cells and chemical hapten exposure. The time point denotes: patch test 1, 2 weeks after DPC sensitization. Regarding treatment: therapeutic diphenylcyclopropenone sensitization with weekly scalp DPC. TCRdb called the RACE reads again in MiXCR, with one record for every CDR3 protein. Here the sample spans a few hundred thousand distinct CDR3 sequences, around 4.8% being singletons. The sample was whole blood, taken in connection with sensitization to the hapten diphenylcyclopropenone (DPC). Every receptor here comes from a woman in her forties or fifties with alopecia areata. Some clones in this sample may be carry-over from other donors' samples.

This clonotype has a count of ten or more. V and J are TRBV12-3 or TRBV12-4 and TRBJ2-7; TRBD1 might be the D (6 bases). V gave up 5 bases and J gave up 2 bases, with 10 bases separating them. The CDR3 consists of 13 residues. CDR3 DNA: TGTGCCAGCAGTGGGACACCTGCCTACGAGCAGTACTTC. This codes for CASSGTPAYEQYF.

The chain uses TRBV7-9 and TRBJ2-3, with 8 bases aligning to TRBD1. This CDR3 is built from 15 residues. The J segment lost 3 bases and the V segment lost 5 bases, leaving 7 bases of the junction unmatched. Germline V gene lookup returns CDR1 SEHNR and CDR2 FQNEAQ (reference sequence). The CDR3 sequence: CASSMRTGPTDTQYF. CDR3 nucleotide sequence: TGTGCCAGCAGCATGAGGACAGGGCCGACAGATACGCAGTATTTT.